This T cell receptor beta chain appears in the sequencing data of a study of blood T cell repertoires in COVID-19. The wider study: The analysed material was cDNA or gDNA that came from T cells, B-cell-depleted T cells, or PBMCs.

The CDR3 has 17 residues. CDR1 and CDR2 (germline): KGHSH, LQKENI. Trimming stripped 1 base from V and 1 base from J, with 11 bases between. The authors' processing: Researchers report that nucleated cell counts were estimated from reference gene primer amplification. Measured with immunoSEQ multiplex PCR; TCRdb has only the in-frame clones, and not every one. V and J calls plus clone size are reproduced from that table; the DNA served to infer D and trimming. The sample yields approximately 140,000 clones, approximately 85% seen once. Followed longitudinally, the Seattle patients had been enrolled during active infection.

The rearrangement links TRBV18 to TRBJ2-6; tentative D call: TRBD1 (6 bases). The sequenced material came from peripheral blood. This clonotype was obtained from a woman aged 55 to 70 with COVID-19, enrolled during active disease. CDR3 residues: CASSPRDTGSGANVLTF. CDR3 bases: TGTGCCAGCTCACCACGGGACACCGGATCTGGGGCCAACGTCCTGACTTTC.